Listed here are 15 T cell receptor beta chains from one sample, sequenced in a study of identical twins. TCRdb reprocessed the 5' RACE reads with MiXCR, giving one entry per CDR3 protein. The top ten hold under 3% of the sample, which has approximately 590,000 distinct CDR3 sequences, roughly 9.9% seen once. The same data also went into a second study, on yellow fever vaccine responses in identical twins.

The specimen was PBMCs. These receptor sequences come from a woman younger than 35 in good health.

This clonotype was seen a handful of times. This chain uses TRBV4-2 with TRBJ2-2; TRBD1 is a possible D gene (7 bases). Germline V gene lookup returns CDR1 LGHNA and CDR2 YNFKEQ. The CDR3 loop spans 17 amino acids. Deletions cut 0 bases from V and 7 bases from J, with 18 bases between. The CDR3 nucleotides read TGTGCCAGCAGCCAAGATCCGGGGGACAGTCTCCTCGGGGAGCTGTTTTTT. Translated: CASSQDPGDSLLGELFF.

Ten or more counts support this clonotype. V usage is TRBV25-1 and J usage is TRBJ1-2; 8 nucleotides line up with TRBD1. The CDR3 loop spans 17 amino acids. CDR1 is MGHDK and CDR2 is SYGVNS in the germline V gene. V was clipped by 6 bases and J by 2 bases; unmatched bases: 14. CDR3 residues: CASSPSYQTGANYGYTF. In DNA, the CDR3 is TGTGCCAGCAGCCCTTCGTACCAGACAGGGGCAAACTATGGCTACACCTTC.

CDR3 residues: CASRKRGGRYNEQFF. The CDR3 nucleotides are TGTGCCAGCAGAAAGCGGGGGGGAAGATACAATGAGCAGTTCTTC. The gene calls are TRBV13 and TRBJ2-1; 10 bases match TRBD2. Germline CDR1 is PRHDT and CDR2 is FYEKMQ (reference sequence). CDR3 length: 15 amino acids. Trimming at V came to 6 bases and at J to 4 bases, leaving 6 bases not matched to a gene.

This clonotype showed up many times. The chain has TRBV29-1 and TRBJ2-7, with 10 bases fitting TRBD1. The length of the CDR3 is 14 residues. CDR1 SQVTM and CDR2 ANQGSEA come from the germline V gene. The V and J ends lost 6 bases and 1 base, in that order; junction bases with no gene match: 6. CDR3 residues: CSVQTGGFSYEQYF. The CDR3 nucleotides read TGCAGCGTCCAGACAGGGGGCTTTTCCTACGAGCAGTACTTC.

J is TRBJ2-5 and V is TRBV9, with D possibly TRBD1 on 5 matching bases. CDR3 size: 16 residues. The V end lost 6 bases, the J end lost 0 bases, and 18 bases lay between the germline ends. Germline V gene lookup returns CDR1 SGDLS and CDR2 YYNGEE. The CDR3 spells CASNPAGFSDQETQYF. The CDR3, as DNA: TGTGCCAGCAATCCTGCAGGGTTTTCCGACCAAGAGACCCAGTACTTC.

This clonotype was found a few times. The chain employs TRBV27 and TRBJ2-1, with D possibly matching TRBD2 (8 bases). Germline values: CDR1 MNHEY, CDR2 SMNVEV (reference sequence). CDR3 length: 15 residues. V gave up 7 bases and J gave up 4 bases, with 17 bases separating them. The CDR3 reads CASTAGGLGYNEQFF. The CDR3, as DNA: TGTGCCAGCACCGCAGGGGGACTAGGGTACAATGAGCAGTTCTTC.

The table lists this clonotype with many counts. V usage is TRBV7-9 and J usage is TRBJ2-4; tentative D call: TRBD1 (6 bases). Trimming cost V 4 bases and J 2 bases, with 12 bases left between them. Germline V gene lookup returns CDR1 SEHNR and CDR2 FQNEAQ (reference sequence). The CDR3 extends over 15 amino acids. CDR3: CASSSQGNSKNIQYF. CDR3 sequence (DNA): TGTGCCAGCAGCTCCCAGGGGAACTCCAAAAACATTCAGTACTTC. Based on the CDR3 plus reference TRBV7-9 and TRBJ2-4, the full variable domain is DTGVSQNPRHKITKRGQNVTFRCDPISEHNRLYWYRQTLGQGPEFLTYFQNEAQLEKSRLLSDRFSAERPKGSFSTLEIQRTEQGDSAMYLCASSSQGNSKNIQYFGAGTRLSVL.

At least ten counts were recorded for this clonotype. The CDR3 nucleotides are TGTGCCAGCAGTTTAGGGGTAGCCGGGGAGCTGTTTTTT. This gives the protein CASSLGVAGELFF. The rearrangement links TRBV12-3 or TRBV12-4 to TRBJ2-2; no clear D. This CDR3 region has 13 residues. Between the trimmed V and J ends, which lost 1 base and 6 bases, there was a span of 6 bases.

This chain uses TRBV20-1 with TRBJ1-2; D may be TRBD1 (6 bases). The V end was cut by 4 bases, the J end by 3 bases, with 6 bases between. In germline, CDR1 is DFQATT, CDR2 SNEGSKA (reference sequence). The CDR3 has 11 residues. The CDR3: CSATGDYGYTF. The CDR3 DNA is TGCAGTGCTACAGGGGACTATGGCTACACCTTC.

The CDR3 sequence: CASSLWSGSGTDTQYF. CDR3 bases: TGTGCCAGCAGCTTATGGTCAGGGTCCGGCACAGATACGCAGTATTTT. The chain couples TRBV5-6 to TRBJ2-3, with D perhaps matching TRBD1 (5 bases). Germline assignment: CDR1 SGHDT and CDR2 YYEEEE. The CDR3 extends over 16 amino acids. Trimming removed 2 bases from V and 1 base from J, with 14 bases in between.

This sequence joins TRBV4-3 and TRBJ1-5; no definite D call. Per the germline V gene, CDR1 is LGHNA and CDR2 is YSLEER. Trimming removed 0 bases at V and 6 bases at J, with 6 bases between. The CDR3 consists of 13 residues. The DNA for the CDR3 is TGCGCCAGCAGCCAAGAACCTTCTCAGCCCCAGCATTTT. As protein: CASSQEPSQPQHF.

This clonotype appeared many times. The CDR3 is CATSDGDNEQFF. The CDR3 nucleotides are TGTGCCACCAGTGACGGGGACAATGAGCAGTTCTTC. The chain joins TRBV24-1 to TRBJ2-1; TRBD2 might be the D (5 bases). The ends were cut back, 4 bases at V and 5 bases at J, with 5 bases in the middle. The CDR3 runs to 12 residues. Looked up from germline, CDR1 is KGHDR and CDR2 is SFDVKD.

The sample holds many counts of this clonotype. This sequence joins TRBV20-1 and TRBJ2-5; D remains unclear. Looked up from germline, CDR1 is DFQATT and CDR2 is SNEGSKA (reference sequence). CDR3 size: 12 residues. Trimming removed 3 bases at V and 5 bases at J, with 10 bases between. The CDR3 sequence: CSARGRTETQYF. The DNA for the CDR3 is TGCAGTGCTAGGGGCAGGACGGAGACCCAGTACTTC.

In this sample, this clonotype turned up a few times. The CDR3 reads CAISGGAETQYF. CDR3 in DNA: TGTGCCATCAGCGGTGGGGCGGAGACCCAGTACTTC. This chain links TRBV10-3 with TRBJ2-5; D is perhaps TRBD1 (5 bases). The V end was cut by 6 bases, the J end by 5 bases, with 10 bases between. The CDR3 loop spans 12 amino acids. CDR1 is ENHRY and CDR2 is SYGVKD in the germline V gene.

The chain has TRBV7-9 and TRBJ2-2; 9 bases align to TRBD1. From germline, CDR1 is SEHNR and CDR2 FQNEAQ (reference sequence). The CDR3 sequence is 14 residues long. V trimming: 7 bases; J trimming: 6 bases; junction bases outside the gene matches: 6. The CDR3 region is CASIQGAFPGELFF. The CDR3, as DNA: TGTGCCAGCATACAGGGGGCTTTCCCCGGGGAGCTGTTTTTT.